The sequence of this T cell receptor beta chain was determined in a study of identical twins listed by TCRdb under 2016. Study-wide context: The study deep-sequenced TCR alpha and beta repertoires from monozygotic twins, unrelated adults of various ages and cord blood to test whether fetal clonotypes persist. Replicate twin experiments were performed at different times using different library preparation protocols to rule out contamination. The investigation overall reported the following: Compared with coincidental sharing between unrelated individuals, out-of-frame TCR alpha sequences shared between twins showed an excess of sequences with low generation probability. In monozygotic twins, out-of-frame TCR alpha sharing was systematically underestimated by recombination models, although the models agreed with sharing between unrelated individuals. Invariant T cells such as MAIT and iNKT could partly confound zero-insertion analyses, although diverse VJ usage argued against such confounding for most clonotypes. The excess sharing between twins in beta out-of-frame sequences was weaker because fewer shared sequences reduced the signal-to-noise ratio. Fewer insertions were carried by abundant cord blood beta clonotypes; a weaker similar trend was observed in young adult naive repertoires, while no such trend was observed in memory repertoires. Because the same donors could not be followed over many years, the conclusions depended on cross-sectional statistical analysis.

Every donor was a healthy Caucasian. As concerns this clonotype: Its antigen target is currently unknown. Nothing much larger sits one base from this clone, and base qualities are not available.

Germline trimming: 4 bases from V, 5 bases from J; junction bases outside gene matches: 11. CDR1 and CDR2 were assigned from the germline V gene as SGHRS and YFSETQ. The CDR3 contains 17 residues, cysteine and phenylalanine counted. The only DNA kept is the CDR3, 51 bases in frame from the first base. The library was obtained by 5' RACE. TCRdb shows the sequencer as Illumina HiSeq 2000. Template switching introduced a universal primer binding site; the final cDNA contained a unique molecular identifier, enabling accurate counting of TCR cDNA molecules. First-strand cDNA for TCR alpha and beta chains was synthesized from specific primers in the conserved constant-segment region. To control for contamination, every cDNA library was double barcoded, receiving both a SMART-Mk sample barcode and Illumina barcodes. Two successive PCR steps introduced TruSeq adapter sequences along with Illumina sample barcodes. Sequencing of the TCR alpha and beta cDNA libraries was done on the Illumina HiSeq platform using custom primers. The authors processed their data as follows. MiGEC processed the raw reads to extract unique molecular identifiers, while MiXCR was used to determine the CDR3 positions. For each individual, recombination models were inferred using an EM algorithm with the repgenHMM and IGoR tools. The tcR package in R was used for shared clonotype analysis, with sharing normalized by the product of cloneset sizes. To study raw recombination without the effects of thymic and clonal selection, out-of-frame nonproductive sequences were analyzed. The public reads were quality trimmed at Q25 with fastp and then assembled into clones with MiXCR by TCRdb, keeping productive beta chains. Merged by CDR3 protein, the rows form single entries marked with the most common genes and DNA. What appears here as the V and J calls and clone size reflects TCRdb's work, not the paper's. The sample records around 1.7 million distinct CDR3 sequences, about 30% of which are singletons. Clones ranked in the top ten supply 0.27% of the sample.

This receptor chain uses TRBV5-1 and TRBJ1-5; 11 nucleotides in the junction match TRBD1. Sample: cord blood. The clonotype was recovered from a newborn girl in good health. In nucleotide form, the sequence is TGCGCCAGCAGCGTAGGAGGGACAGGGGGAGCGGATCAGCCCCAGCATTTT. It encodes CASSVGGTGGADQPQHF.